This T cell receptor beta chain was documented in a study of blood T cell repertoires in COVID-19. Across the whole study: Samples representing acute and convalescent COVID-19 were sourced from the United States, Italy and Spain. The analysed material was cDNA or gDNA that came from T cells, B-cell-depleted T cells, or PBMCs.

With regard to this clone: The junction and the germline gene differ at one end; a read error may be behind it.

Under the authors' procedure: Estimation of nucleated cell counts was performed using reference gene primer amplification. Sequenced by immunoSEQ multiplex PCR; TCRdb stores in-frame clones only, minus some. The DNA was the basis for D and trimming; V, J and clone size are from that table. The data contain around 250,000 clones, about 80% of them seen just once; the ten biggest clones take up 1.9%. Germline V gives CDR1 MGHRA, CDR2 YSYEKL. CDR3 length: 17 residues. The sequence was obtained from a woman aged 80 or over with acute or convalescent COVID-19. The sample comprised peripheral blood. The rearrangement links TRBV4-1 to TRBJ2-3; D unclear. The CDR3 reads CASSHARRIQSIDTQYF. The DNA of the CDR3 is TGCGCCAGCAGCCACGCAAGGCGGATTCAAAGCATAGATACGCAGTATTTT.